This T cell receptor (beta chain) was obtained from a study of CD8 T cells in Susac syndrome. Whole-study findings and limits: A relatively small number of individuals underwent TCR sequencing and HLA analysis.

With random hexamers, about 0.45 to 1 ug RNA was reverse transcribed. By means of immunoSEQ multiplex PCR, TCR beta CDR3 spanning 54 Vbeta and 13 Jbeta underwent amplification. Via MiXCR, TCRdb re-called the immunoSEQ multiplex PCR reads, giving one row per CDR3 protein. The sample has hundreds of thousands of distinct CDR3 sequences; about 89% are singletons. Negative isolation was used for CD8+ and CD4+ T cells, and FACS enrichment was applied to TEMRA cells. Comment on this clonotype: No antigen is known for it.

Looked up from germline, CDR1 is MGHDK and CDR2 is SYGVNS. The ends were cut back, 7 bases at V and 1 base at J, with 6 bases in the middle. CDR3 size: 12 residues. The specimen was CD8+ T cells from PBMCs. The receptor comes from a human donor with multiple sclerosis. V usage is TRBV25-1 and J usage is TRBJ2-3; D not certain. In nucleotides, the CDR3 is TGTGCCAGCAACCGGGGCACAGATACGCAGTATTTT. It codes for CASNRGTDTQYF.